This record looks at one T cell receptor (beta chain) sequence and its context. Within the sample, other DNA sequences also encode this same CDR3. Data came from immunoSEQ multiplex PCR; TCRdb stores just in-frame clones and leaves some out. The top ten clones hold over 4% of a sample with more than 110,000 clones, 76% of them seen once. The entry originates in a study of blood T cell repertoires in COVID-19. Germline-derived CDR1 and CDR2 are SGHNT and YYREEE (reference sequence). The CDR3 is 13 amino acids. V lost 0 bases and J lost 7, with 8 bases in between. The TCR was taken from a woman of 80 years or more with active or convalescent COVID-19. The chain carries TRBV5-4 and TRBJ2-1; D is perhaps TRBD2 (6 bases). Sequencing used peripheral blood. CDR3 loop: CASSLAGGNEQFF. CDR3 nucleotides: TGTGCCAGCAGCTTGGCCGGAGGGAATGAGCAGTTCTTC.